The source of this T cell receptor beta chain is a study of CD8+CD57+ T cells in acquired aplastic anemia (dated by TCRdb to 2017 to 2018). Concerning the study at large: On average, sorted CD4+ and CD8+ cells yielded approximately 3 ug of extracted DNA, with a range of about 0.17 to 27.4 ug. Healthy donor samples averaged about 10 million reads for CD4+ and 11 million to 13 million for CD8+ cells.

Sequences SGDLS (CDR1) and YYNGEE (CDR2) are obtained from the germline V gene. There are 13 amino acids in the CDR3, from cysteine to phenylalanine inclusive. The sequence is cut down to CDR3 DNA, 39 bases in frame from base 1. V sheds 5 bases and J sheds 1 base, leaving 10 bases between their ends. Broad study findings and their caveats: CD8+ Simpson's diversity did not differ significantly between patients and healthy controls (P=0.060). Although roughly 30 CD8+ CDR3 sequences were shared by patients and controls, these sequences appeared highly expressed in patients and within the immunodominant clones of patients.

The study deep-sequenced TCR repertoires of sorted CD4+ and CD8+ blood T cells from severe aplastic anemia patients and healthy subjects. Ficoll-Paque density gradient centrifugation was used to isolate peripheral blood mononuclear cells. Before DNA extraction, CD4+ and CD8+ T cells were sorted by FACS or by magnetic beads. In this sample, this clonotype turned up a few times. This receptor's antigen is unknown. It has no much larger one-base neighbor in the sample; base qualities were not kept. TCR beta VDJ combination and CDR3 sequence profiling used genomic DNA as the template. TCR repertoire sequencing was run on an Illumina HiSeq 2000. Per the source publication's procedure: TRBV/TRBJ rearrangement plots, CDR3 size and DJ length profiles, and Simpson's diversity index were used to assess repertoires. The most abundant DNA sequence in the deep sequencing data was taken as the immunodominant clone. CDR3 amino acid sequences were screened for sharing across subjects and were compared with published repertoires and the VDJdb database. Through fastp at Q25 and MiXCR, TCRdb rebuilt clones from the public reads, retaining in-frame beta chains. One record per CDR3 amino acid sequence lists the most common genes and DNA. The V and J calls and clone size are TCRdb's, not the authors'. This sample is represented by 62,000 or so distinct CDR3 sequences; under 65% of them were singletons. The ten largest account for about 8% of the sample.

The sequence links TRBV9 to TRBJ2-7; the D gene is possibly TRBD2, with 5 bases matching. Input material: sorted CD4+, CD8+, or CD8+CD57+ T cells (not recorded which) from PBMCs. This TCR derives from a human donor in good health, serving as a control. The CDR3 in this case is CASRSEDSYEQYF. The nucleotide sequence reads TGTGCCAGCAGGTCGGAGGATTCCTACGAGCAGTACTTC.